This TCR beta chain is from a study of blood T cell repertoires in COVID-19. Study-wide background: In each case, the material was cDNA or gDNA derived from T cells, B-cell-depleted T cells, or PBMCs.

Profiling relied on immunoSEQ multiplex PCR, and the TCRdb table lists in-frame clones only, not all of them. The sample records about 210,000 clones, approximately 82% being singletons. Sequenced material: peripheral blood. This TCR was sampled from a middle-aged woman with acute or convalescent COVID-19.

The CDR3 loop reads CAWTGQGTGELFF. As DNA, the CDR3 is TGTGCCTGGACTGGACAGGGGACCGGGGAGCTGTTTTTT. V usage is TRBV30 and J usage is TRBJ2-2, with 9 bases aligning to TRBD1. There are 13 residues in the CDR3. The germline gives CDR1 GTSNPN, CDR2 SVGIG (reference sequence). V gave up 4 bases and J gave up 5 bases; unmatched junction bases: 2.